The entry that follows covers one TCR beta chain sequence. Its antigen is unidentified. Through a sample-barcoded 5' primer and a J-beta primer mix, a second PCR was run for roughly 6 to 12 cycles. TCRdb used MiXCR to reprocess the 5' RACE reads, holding one entry per CDR3 protein. The sample shows more than 450,000 distinct CDR3 sequences, about 27% of them seen only once. The sample belongs to a study of blood T cells in healthy people across ages. Germline V gene data show CDR1 as ENHRY and CDR2 as SYGVKD. Trimming took 0 bases from V and 6 from J, leaving 8 bases between them. CDR3 length: 14 residues. Findings and limits, study-wide: As naive T cell percentage varied, TCR beta diversity correlated strongly with it.

This sample was shared with a second study, whose subject was T cells of mothers and their children.

Sequencing input: blood. The chain has TRBV10-3 and TRBJ2-2, with D unresolved. This sequence originates from a boy aged 2 to 10 in good health. CDR3 amino acids: CAISESVSPGELFF. CDR3 nucleotide sequence: TGTGCCATCAGTGAGTCGGTGTCCCCCGGGGAGCTGTTTTTT.